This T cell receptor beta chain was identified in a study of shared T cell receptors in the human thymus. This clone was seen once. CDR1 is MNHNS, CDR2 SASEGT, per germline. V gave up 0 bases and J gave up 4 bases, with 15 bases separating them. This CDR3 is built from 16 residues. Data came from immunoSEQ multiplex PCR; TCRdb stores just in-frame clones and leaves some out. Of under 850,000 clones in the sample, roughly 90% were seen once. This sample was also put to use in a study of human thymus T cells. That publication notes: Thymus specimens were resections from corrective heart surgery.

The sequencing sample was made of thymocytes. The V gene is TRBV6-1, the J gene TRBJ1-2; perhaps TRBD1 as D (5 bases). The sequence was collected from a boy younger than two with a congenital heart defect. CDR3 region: CASSEARGRTRYGYTF. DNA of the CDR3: TGTGCCAGCAGTGAAGCCCGCGGGAGGACACGCTATGGCTACACCTTC.